These 17 T cell receptor beta chains were all obtained from the same sample, sequenced in a study of beta chain features in type 1 diabetes. As every portion of the isolated RNA was reverse transcribed, the sequencing read expressed TCRB transcripts. TCRdb's copy holds only in-frame clones and misses some; the assay was immunoSEQ multiplex PCR. The top ten hold approximately 0.99% of the sample, which has under 350,000 clones, under 8.5% seen once. What was sequenced was central memory CD4+ T cells from blood. Source of these receptors: a woman under 30 in good health.

The chain couples TRBV15 to TRBJ2-1; D tentatively fits TRBD1 or TRBD2 (5 bases each). CDR1 is LNHNV and CDR2 is YYDKDF in the germline V gene (reference sequence). The CDR3 is made up of 12 amino acids. The V and J ends lost 2 bases and 14 bases respectively, with 13 bases between them. The DNA of the CDR3 is TGTGCCACCAGCAGACCTGGGGGAAATGAGTTCTTC. Its translation is CATSRPGGNEFF.

This clone was seen a few times. V usage is TRBV7-3 and J usage is TRBJ2-5; possible D gene TRBD2, 6 bases. V lost 5 bases to trimming and J lost 2 bases, with 18 bases between them. Germline values: CDR1 SGHTA, CDR2 FQGTGA. This CDR3 is built from 16 residues. In DNA form, the CDR3 reads TGTGCCAGCAGCCCCCGTGGATTAGCGGATCAAGAGACCCAGTACTTC. Amino acids: CASSPRGLADQETQYF.

V and J are TRBV11-3 and TRBJ2-1, with D perhaps TRBD1 or TRBD2 (6 bases each). This CDR3 is built from 15 residues. Per the germline V gene, CDR1 is SGHNT and CDR2 is YENEEA. Trimming left V 5 bases short and J 9 bases short, with 20 bases between. The CDR3 loop is CASSTDPTRGPEQFF. Here the CDR3 DNA reads TGTGCCAGCAGCACAGACCCTACCCGGGGGCCTGAGCAGTTCTTC.

In this sample, this clone turned up a few times. Other nucleotide sequences in the sample specify the same CDR3. V usage is TRBV18 and J usage is TRBJ2-1; TRBD2 matches at 8 bases. This CDR3 comprises 14 residues. The J segment lost 5 bases and the V segment lost 1 base, leaving 1 base of the junction unmatched. The germline CDR1 and CDR2 sequences are KGHSH and LQKENI. The CDR3 DNA is TGTGCCAGCTCACCACTAGCGGGAAACAATGAGCAGTTCTTC. It is translated as CASSPLAGNNEQFF.

Notes on this clone: A single base is all that separates this from a far larger clone, so a read error is likely. The chain has TRBV6-4 and TRBJ1-2, with 7 bases matching TRBD1. Per the germline V gene, CDR1 is MRHNA and CDR2 is SNTAGT. The junction had 3 bases not matched to a gene; V was cut back by 5 bases and J by 3 bases. The CDR3 has 13 residues. In DNA form, the CDR3 reads TGTGCCAGCAGTCCCACAGGGGACTATGGCTACACCTTC. It specifies CASSPTGDYGYTF.

The CDR3 region has the DNA TGCGCCAGTAGTCCCACAGGGGATTACACTGAAGCTTTCTTT. Its translation: CASSPTGDYTEAFF. V is TRBV5-1 and J is TRBJ1-1, with 7 bases aligning to TRBD1. The CDR3 consists of 14 residues. The V and J ends lost 8 bases and 3 bases, in that order; junction bases with no gene match: 10. Per germline, CDR1 SGHRS and CDR2 YFSETQ.

This clone was observed a few times. This chain uses TRBV19 with TRBJ2-7; D not certain. Deletions cut 6 bases from V and 1 base from J, with 7 bases between. CDR1 is LNHDA and CDR2 is SQIVND in the germline V gene (reference sequence). The CDR3 spans 12 residues. The DNA for the CDR3 is TGTGCCAGTAGCAAGGAATCCTACGAGCAGTACTTC. Translation: CASSKESYEQYF. Full variable domain (rest looked up from reference TRBV19 and TRBJ2-7): DGGITQSPKYLFRKEGQNVTLSCEQNLNHDAMYWYRQDPGQGLRLIYYSQIVNDFQKGDIAEGYSVSREKKESFPLTVTSAQKNPTAFYLCASSKESYEQYFGPGTRLTVT.

This clone was found a few times. This CDR3 is also generated by other DNA sequences in the sample. The chain couples TRBV7-2 to TRBJ1-6, with 9 positions matching TRBD1. CDR3 size: 15 residues. With 0 bases clipped from V and 10 bases from J, the junction kept 4 bases outside the gene matches. CDR1 SGHTA and CDR2 FQGNSA come from the germline V gene. The CDR3 region has the DNA TGTGCCAGCAGCTTAGCCACAGGGGGCGGCTCACCCCTCCACTTT. This sequence encodes CASSLATGGGSPLHF.

This clone was found a few times. The chain carries TRBV29-1 and TRBJ1-2, with TRBD1 identical over 8 bases. Germline assignment: CDR1 SQVTM and CDR2 ANQGSEA. Trimming took 6 bases from V and 7 from J; bases not matched to a gene: 10. The CDR3 totals 13 residues. CDR3 amino acids: CSVGTGVTFGYTF. The CDR3 region has the DNA TGCAGCGTGGGGACAGGCGTGACTTTTGGCTACACCTTC.

A few counts support this clone. The chain employs TRBV7-9 and TRBJ1-2, with 9 bases lining up with TRBD1. V lost 2 bases and J lost 6; bases outside the gene matches: 7. This CDR3 spans 15 amino acids. Germline values: CDR1 SEHNR, CDR2 FQNEAQ (reference sequence). The CDR3 here is CASSLTGGNMNGYTF. CDR3 DNA sequence: TGTGCCAGCAGCTTAACAGGGGGCAATATGAATGGCTACACCTTC.

In this sample, this clone turned up once. This chain links TRBV4-3 with TRBJ1-4, with D maybe TRBD1 (6 bases). CDR3 size: 16 residues. Trimming shortened V by 3 bases and J by 4 bases, and 15 bases separated the two germline ends. The germline V gene encodes CDR1 LGHNA and CDR2 YSLEER. The CDR3 DNA sequence: TGCGCCAGCAGCCAGAGGAGACAGGCTTATAATGAAAAACTGTTTTTT. This codes for CASSQRRQAYNEKLFF.

This clone was observed many times. This chain joins TRBV11-2 and TRBJ2-1; 8 bases are a match to TRBD2. CDR1 is SGHAT, CDR2 FQNNGV, per germline. V was pared by 5 bases and J by 4 bases, with 4 bases of the junction left unmatched. The CDR3 is made up of 14 amino acids. The CDR3 loop is CASSQPSGYNEQFF. The DNA for the CDR3 is TGTGCCAGCAGCCAACCTAGCGGGTACAATGAGCAGTTCTTC.

This clone was counted many times. The gene calls are TRBV5-1 and TRBJ1-5; 7 bases agree with TRBD1. V dropped 0 bases and J dropped 2; count of bases not matched to a gene: 2. This CDR3 is built from 15 residues. The V gene's germline CDR1 is SGHRS and CDR2 YFSETQ. CDR3 in amino acids: CASSLGQGGNQPQHF. CDR3 sequence (DNA): TGCGCCAGCAGCTTGGGGCAGGGGGGCAATCAGCCCCAGCATTTT.

In this sample, this clone turned up many times. The V and J genes are TRBV5-1 and TRBJ2-5, with D tentatively TRBD2 (5 bases). Trimming removed 0 bases at V and 2 bases at J, with 11 bases between. This CDR3 has 15 residues. Germline V gives CDR1 SGHRS, CDR2 YFSETQ. CDR3 nucleotides: TGCGCCAGCAGCTTGGCCGTCGGCGGGCAAGAGACCCAGTACTTC. Protein: CASSLAVGGQETQYF.

This clone was seen a few times. J is TRBJ1-5 and V is TRBV30, with 7 positions matching TRBD1. The germline V gene encodes CDR1 GTSNPN and CDR2 SVGIG (reference sequence). The CDR3 length is 14 residues. V was clipped by 1 base and J by 3 bases; unmatched bases: 3. The CDR3 sequence is CAWSATGLNQPQHF. In nucleotides, the CDR3 is TGTGCCTGGAGTGCGACAGGGCTCAATCAGCCCCAGCATTTT. The full variable domain, rest sourced from reference TRBV30 and TRBJ1-5, is SQTIHQWPATLVQPVGSPLSLECTVEGTSNPNLYWYRQAAGRGLQLLFYSVGIGQISSEVPQNLSASRPQDRQFILSSKKLLLSDSGFYLCAWSATGLNQPQHFGDGTRLSIL.

The J gene is TRBJ2-1, the V gene TRBV6-6; a weak D match, TRBD2 (5 bases). Trimming took off 5 bases at V and 3 bases at J, with 8 bases between the two ends. Germline assignment: CDR1 MNHNY and CDR2 SVGAGI (reference sequence). This CDR3 contains 13 residues. In nucleotides, the CDR3 is TGTGCCAGCAGTAGAGGGAACTACAATGAGCAGTTCTTC. This encodes CASSRGNYNEQFF.

This clone occurred a few times. The chain couples TRBV4-2 to TRBJ1-5, with 8 positions matching TRBD1. The CDR3 totals 17 residues. The J segment lost 6 bases and the V segment lost 3 bases, leaving 13 bases of the junction unmatched. Germline loops: CDR1 LGHNA, CDR2 YNFKEQ. The CDR3 sequence is CASSQGSRDRRGQPQHF. The CDR3 DNA reads TGTGCCAGCAGCCAGGGCTCCCGGGACAGGCGGGGTCAGCCCCAGCATTTT.